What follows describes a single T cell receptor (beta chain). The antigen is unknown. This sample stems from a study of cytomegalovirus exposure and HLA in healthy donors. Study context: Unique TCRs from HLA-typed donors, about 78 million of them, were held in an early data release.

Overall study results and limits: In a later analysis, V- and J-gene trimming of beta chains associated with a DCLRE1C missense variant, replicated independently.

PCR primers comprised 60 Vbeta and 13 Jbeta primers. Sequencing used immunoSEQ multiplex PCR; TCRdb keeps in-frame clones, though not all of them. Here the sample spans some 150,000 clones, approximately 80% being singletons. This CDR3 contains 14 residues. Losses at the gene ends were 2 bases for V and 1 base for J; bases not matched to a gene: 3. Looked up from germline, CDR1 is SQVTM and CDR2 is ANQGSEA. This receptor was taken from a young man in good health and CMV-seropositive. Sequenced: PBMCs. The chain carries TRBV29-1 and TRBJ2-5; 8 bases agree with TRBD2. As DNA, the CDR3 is TGCAGCGTTGAACGGGGGGGATTCCAAGAGACCCAGTACTTC. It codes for CSVERGGFQETQYF.